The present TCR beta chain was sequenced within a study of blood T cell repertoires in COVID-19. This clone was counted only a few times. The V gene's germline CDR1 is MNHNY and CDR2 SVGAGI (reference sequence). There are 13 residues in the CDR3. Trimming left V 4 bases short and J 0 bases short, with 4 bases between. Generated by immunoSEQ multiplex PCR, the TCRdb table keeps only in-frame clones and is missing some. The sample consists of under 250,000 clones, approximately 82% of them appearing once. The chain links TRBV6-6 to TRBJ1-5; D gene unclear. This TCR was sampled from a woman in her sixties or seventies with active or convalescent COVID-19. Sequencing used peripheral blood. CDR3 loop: CASSFNSNQPQHF. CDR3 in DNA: TGTGCCAGCAGTTTCAATAGCAATCAGCCCCAGCATTTT.